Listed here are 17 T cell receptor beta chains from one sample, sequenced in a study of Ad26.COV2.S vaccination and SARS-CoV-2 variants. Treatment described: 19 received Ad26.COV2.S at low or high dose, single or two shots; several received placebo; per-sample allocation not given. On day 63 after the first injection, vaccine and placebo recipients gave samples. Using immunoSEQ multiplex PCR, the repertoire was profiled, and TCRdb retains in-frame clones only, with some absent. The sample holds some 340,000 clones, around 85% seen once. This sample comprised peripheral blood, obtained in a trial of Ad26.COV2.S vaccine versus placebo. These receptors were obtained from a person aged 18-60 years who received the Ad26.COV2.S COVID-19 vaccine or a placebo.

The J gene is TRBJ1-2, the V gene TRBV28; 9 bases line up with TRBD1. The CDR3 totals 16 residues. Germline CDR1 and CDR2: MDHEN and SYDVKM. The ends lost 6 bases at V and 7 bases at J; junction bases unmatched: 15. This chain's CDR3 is CASRDLGQGIVSGYTF. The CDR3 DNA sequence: TGTGCCAGCAGAGACCTCGGACAGGGGATCGTAAGTGGCTACACCTTC.

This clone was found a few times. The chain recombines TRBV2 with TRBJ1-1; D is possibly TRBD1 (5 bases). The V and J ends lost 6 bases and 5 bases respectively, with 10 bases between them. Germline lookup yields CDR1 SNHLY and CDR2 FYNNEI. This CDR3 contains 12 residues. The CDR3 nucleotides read TGTGCCAGCAGAAGACAGAGGACTGAAGCTTTCTTT. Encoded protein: CASRRQRTEAFF. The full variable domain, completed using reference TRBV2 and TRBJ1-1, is EPEVTQTPSHQVTQMGQEVILRCVPISNHLYFYWYRQILGQKVEFLVSFYNNEISEKSEIFDDQFSVERPDGSNFTLKIRSTKLEDSAMYFCASRRQRTEAFFGQGTRLTVV.

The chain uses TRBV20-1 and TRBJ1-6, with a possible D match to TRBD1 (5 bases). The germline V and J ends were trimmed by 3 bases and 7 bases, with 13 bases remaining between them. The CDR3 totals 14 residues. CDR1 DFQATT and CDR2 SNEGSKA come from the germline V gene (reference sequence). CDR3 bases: TGCAGTGCTAGTTTGGGGGGGGTGAATTCACCCCTCCACTTT. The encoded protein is CSASLGGVNSPLHF.

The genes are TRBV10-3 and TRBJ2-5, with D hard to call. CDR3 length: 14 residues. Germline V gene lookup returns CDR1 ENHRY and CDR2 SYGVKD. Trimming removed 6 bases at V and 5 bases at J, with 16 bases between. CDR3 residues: CAISPRIGIETQYF. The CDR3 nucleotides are TGTGCCATCAGCCCCCGTATAGGTATTGAGACCCAGTACTTC.

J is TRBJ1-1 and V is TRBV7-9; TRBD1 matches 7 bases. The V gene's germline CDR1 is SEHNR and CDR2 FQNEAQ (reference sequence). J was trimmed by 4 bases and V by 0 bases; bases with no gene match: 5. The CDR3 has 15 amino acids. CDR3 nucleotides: TGTGCCAGCAGCTTAGCGGCAGGGGGAGGCACTGAAGCTTTCTTT. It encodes CASSLAAGGGTEAFF.

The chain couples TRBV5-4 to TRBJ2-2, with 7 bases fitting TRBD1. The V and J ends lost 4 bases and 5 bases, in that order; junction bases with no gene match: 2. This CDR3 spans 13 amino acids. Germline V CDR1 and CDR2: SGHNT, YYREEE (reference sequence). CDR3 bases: TGTGCCAGCAGCCGGGACAGAACCGGGGAGCTGTTTTTT. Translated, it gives CASSRDRTGELFF.

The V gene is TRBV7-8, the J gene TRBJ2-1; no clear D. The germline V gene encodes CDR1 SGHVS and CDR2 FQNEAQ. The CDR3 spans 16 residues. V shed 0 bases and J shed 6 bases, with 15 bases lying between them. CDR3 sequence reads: CASSLAALEFGNEQFF. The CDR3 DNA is TGTGCCAGCAGCTTAGCCGCTTTGGAGTTCGGCAATGAGCAGTTCTTC.

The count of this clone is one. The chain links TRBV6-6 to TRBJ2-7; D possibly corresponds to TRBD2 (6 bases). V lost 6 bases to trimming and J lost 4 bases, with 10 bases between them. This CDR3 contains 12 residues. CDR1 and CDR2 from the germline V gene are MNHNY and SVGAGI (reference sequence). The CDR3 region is CASRREEYEQYF. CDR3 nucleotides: TGTGCCAGCAGGAGGGAGGAGTACGAGCAGTACTTC.

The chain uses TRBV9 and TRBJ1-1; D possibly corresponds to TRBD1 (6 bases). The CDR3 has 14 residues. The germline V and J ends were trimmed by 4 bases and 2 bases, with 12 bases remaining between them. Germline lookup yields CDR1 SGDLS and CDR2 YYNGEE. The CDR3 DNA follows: TGTGCCAGCAGCCAGGGGTCCCCAAACACTGAAGCTTTCTTT. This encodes CASSQGSPNTEAFF.

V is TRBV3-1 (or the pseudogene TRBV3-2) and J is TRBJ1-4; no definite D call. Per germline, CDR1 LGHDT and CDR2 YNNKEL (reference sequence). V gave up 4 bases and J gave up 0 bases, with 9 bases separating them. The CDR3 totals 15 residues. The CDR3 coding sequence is TGTGCCAGCAGCCCTTCGGTTTCAACTAATGAAAAACTGTTTTTT. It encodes CASSPSVSTNEKLFF.

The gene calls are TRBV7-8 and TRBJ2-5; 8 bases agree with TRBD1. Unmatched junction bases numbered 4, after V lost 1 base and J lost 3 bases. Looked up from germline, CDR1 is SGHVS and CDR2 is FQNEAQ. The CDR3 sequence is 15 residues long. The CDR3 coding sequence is TGTGCCAGCAGCTTAGGGAGGACAGGGAAAGAGACCCAGTACTTC. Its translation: CASSLGRTGKETQYF.

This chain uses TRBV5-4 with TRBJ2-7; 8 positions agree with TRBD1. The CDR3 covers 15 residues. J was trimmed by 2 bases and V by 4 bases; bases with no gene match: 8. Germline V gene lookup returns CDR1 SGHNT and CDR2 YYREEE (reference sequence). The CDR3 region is CASSPKTGAAYEQYF. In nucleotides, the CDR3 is TGTGCCAGCAGCCCCAAGACAGGGGCAGCCTACGAGCAGTACTTC.

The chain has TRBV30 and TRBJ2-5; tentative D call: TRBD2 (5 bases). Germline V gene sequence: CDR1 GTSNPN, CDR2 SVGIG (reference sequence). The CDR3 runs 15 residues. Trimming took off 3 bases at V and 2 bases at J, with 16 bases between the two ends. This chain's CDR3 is CAWSRGIGPQETQYF. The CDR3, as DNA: TGTGCCTGGAGCAGAGGGATAGGCCCTCAAGAGACCCAGTACTTC.

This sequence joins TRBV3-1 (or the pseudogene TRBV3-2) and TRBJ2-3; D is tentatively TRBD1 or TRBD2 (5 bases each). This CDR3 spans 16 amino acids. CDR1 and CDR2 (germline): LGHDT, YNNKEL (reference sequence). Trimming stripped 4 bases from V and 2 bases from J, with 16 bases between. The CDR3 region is CASSPGKLGTTDTQYF. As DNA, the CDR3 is TGTGCCAGCAGCCCTGGCAAGTTGGGGACCACAGATACGCAGTATTTT.

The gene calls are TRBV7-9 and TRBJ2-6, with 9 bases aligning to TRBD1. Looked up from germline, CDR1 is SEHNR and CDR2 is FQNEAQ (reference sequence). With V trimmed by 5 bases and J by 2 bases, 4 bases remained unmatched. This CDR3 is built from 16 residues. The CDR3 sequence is CASSTGQGAGANVLTF. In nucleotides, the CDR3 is TGTGCCAGCAGCACGGGACAGGGTGCTGGGGCCAACGTCCTGACTTTC.

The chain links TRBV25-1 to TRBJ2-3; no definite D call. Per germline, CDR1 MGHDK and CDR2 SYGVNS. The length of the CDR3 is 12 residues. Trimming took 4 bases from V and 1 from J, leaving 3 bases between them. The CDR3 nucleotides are TGTGCCAGCAGTGTGGGCACAGATACGCAGTATTTT. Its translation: CASSVGTDTQYF.

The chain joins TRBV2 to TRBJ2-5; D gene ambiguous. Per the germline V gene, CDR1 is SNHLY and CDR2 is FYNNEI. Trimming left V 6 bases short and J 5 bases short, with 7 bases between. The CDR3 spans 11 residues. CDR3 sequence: CASRDRETQYF. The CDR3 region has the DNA TGTGCCAGCAGGGACCGGGAGACCCAGTACTTC.